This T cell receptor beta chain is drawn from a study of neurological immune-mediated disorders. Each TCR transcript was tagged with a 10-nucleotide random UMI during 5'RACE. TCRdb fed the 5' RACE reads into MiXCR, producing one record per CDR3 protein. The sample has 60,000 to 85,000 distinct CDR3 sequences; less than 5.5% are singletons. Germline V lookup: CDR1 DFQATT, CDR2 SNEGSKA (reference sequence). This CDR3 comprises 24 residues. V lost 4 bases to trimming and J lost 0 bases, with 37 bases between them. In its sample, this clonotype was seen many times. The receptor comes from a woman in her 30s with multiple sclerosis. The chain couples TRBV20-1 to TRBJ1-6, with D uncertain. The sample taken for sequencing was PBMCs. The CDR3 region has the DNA TGCAGTGCTATGGCAAACCCGCCACGCTGGACTGGACCCCGGATTAGCTCCTATAATTCACCCCTCCACTTT. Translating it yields CSAMANPPRWTGPRISSYNSPLHF.